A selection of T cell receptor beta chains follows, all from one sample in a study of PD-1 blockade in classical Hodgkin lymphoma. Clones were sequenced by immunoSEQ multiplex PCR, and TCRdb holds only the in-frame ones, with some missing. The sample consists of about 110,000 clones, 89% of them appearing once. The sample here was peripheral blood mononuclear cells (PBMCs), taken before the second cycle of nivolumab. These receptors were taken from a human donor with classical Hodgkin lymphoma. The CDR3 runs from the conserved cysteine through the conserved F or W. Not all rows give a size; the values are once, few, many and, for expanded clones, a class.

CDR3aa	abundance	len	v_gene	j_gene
CASSSQGLVGYGYTF	NA	15	TRBV2	TRBJ1-2
CASSLERPEFSYNEQFF	NA	17	TRBV5-4	TRBJ2-1
CASSPRQGARNEQFF	NA	15	TRBV7-9	TRBJ2-1
CASSAGRIAYEQYF	few	14	TRBV5-1	TRBJ2-7
CASSLGQQGYTF	medium-sized	12	TRBV16	TRBJ1-2
CASSLDLAGQPQHF	NA	14	TRBV5-6	TRBJ1-5
CASSPGAGGTDTQYF	few	15	TRBV7-9	TRBJ2-3
CASSYSGRGETQYF	NA	14	TRBV6-5	TRBJ2-5
CASSLVYRGSRETQYF	NA	16	TRBV7-9	TRBJ2-5
CATSPEMSSYNEQFF	NA	15	TRBV15	TRBJ2-1
CASSSGSRANIQYF	NA	14	TRBV6-5	TRBJ2-4
CASRTGWTEAFF	few	12	TRBV28	TRBJ1-1
CATSRHRDRASDEQFF	NA	16	TRBV15	TRBJ2-1
CASSDPRTGNGIYEQYF	NA	17	TRBV6-4	TRBJ2-7
CASSYDRSNQPQHF	NA	14	TRBV6-6	TRBJ1-5
CASSSSDSRAYEQYF	NA	15	TRBV27	TRBJ2-7
CASSQRGLEKDEQYF	once	15	TRBV4-1	TRBJ2-7
CASSGIGGGEQFF	NA	13	TRBV18	TRBJ2-1
CASRVQLGPYEQYF	NA	14	TRBV2	TRBJ2-7
CASSPGTGERETQYF	once	15	TRBV2	TRBJ2-5
CASSFLLAGNRVEQFF	NA	16	TRBV28	TRBJ2-1
CASTPPGTGGYNEQFF	once	16	TRBV19	TRBJ2-1
CASSIFGSANEKLFF	NA	15	TRBV19	TRBJ1-4
CASSTPPSGGSYNEQFF	NA	17	TRBV19	TRBJ2-1
CASSTGTTLAKNIQYF	NA	16	TRBV27	TRBJ2-4
CASSEAYYGYTF	few	12	TRBV6-1	TRBJ1-2
CSALSRTTNTGELFF	few	15	TRBV29-1	TRBJ2-2
CASSAGLAGSQFF	NA	13	TRBV10-1	TRBJ2-1
CASKWGTDQPQHF	NA	13	TRBV6-1	TRBJ1-5
CASSRERYTGELFF	NA	14	TRBV18	TRBJ2-2
CAIDSDFSYEQYF	NA	13	TRBV6-1	TRBJ2-7
CASSPRDRLSYEQYF	NA	15	TRBV19	TRBJ2-7
CASSFEGIISNGANVLTF	NA	18	TRBV27	TRBJ2-6
CASSPTLRRNQETQYF	NA	16	TRBV9	TRBJ2-5
CASSSGQRSYSNQPQHF	once	17	TRBV7-6	TRBJ1-5
CASSLGVLAGVGETQYF	NA	17	TRBV5-5	TRBJ2-5
CASSSGDGTFWGYTF	NA	15	TRBV5-1	TRBJ1-2
CASSTGTGGSNYGYTF	NA	16	TRBV9	TRBJ1-2
CASSSDGWTQYF	NA	12	TRBV11-3	TRBJ2-5
CASSLALAGFHEQFF	NA	15	TRBV7-9	TRBJ2-1
CASSLGVTVNTEAFF	NA	15	TRBV13	TRBJ1-1
CASSSGPWQENRDYGYTF	NA	18	TRBV18	TRBJ1-2
CATSRDGQNYGYTF	NA	14	TRBV15	TRBJ1-2
CASSFDFSNQPQHF	NA	14	TRBV28	TRBJ1-5
CASGLAAQGRIGNTIYF	NA	17	TRBV12-5	TRBJ1-3
CASSFRGPGTEAFF	NA	14	TRBV5-5	TRBJ1-1
CASCGTSGVHSYNEQFF	NA	17	TRBV19	TRBJ2-1
CATATGIQPQHF	NA	12	TRBV28	TRBJ1-5
CASSPYSGQFYEQYF	NA	15	TRBV6-6	TRBJ2-7
CASSSRGSNQPQHF	NA	14	TRBV13	TRBJ1-5
CSVERGRGTDTQYF	NA	14	TRBV29-1	TRBJ2-3
CASSGQGNQPQHF	NA	13	TRBV10-1	TRBJ1-5
CASSGRKNTEAFF	NA	13	TRBV25-1	TRBJ1-1